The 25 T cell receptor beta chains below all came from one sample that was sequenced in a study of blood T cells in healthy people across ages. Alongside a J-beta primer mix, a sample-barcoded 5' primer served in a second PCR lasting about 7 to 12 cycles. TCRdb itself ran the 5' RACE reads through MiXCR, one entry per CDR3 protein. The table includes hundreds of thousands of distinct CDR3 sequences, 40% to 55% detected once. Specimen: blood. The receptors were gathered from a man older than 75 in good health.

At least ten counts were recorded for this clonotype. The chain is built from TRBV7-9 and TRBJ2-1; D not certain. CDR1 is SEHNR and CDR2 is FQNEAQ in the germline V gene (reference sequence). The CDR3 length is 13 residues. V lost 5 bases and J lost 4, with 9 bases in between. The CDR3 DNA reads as TGTGCCAGCAGCCCTAACACGTACAATGAGCAGTTCTTC. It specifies CASSPNTYNEQFF. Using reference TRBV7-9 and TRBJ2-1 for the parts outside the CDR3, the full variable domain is DTGVSQNPRHKITKRGQNVTFRCDPISEHNRLYWYRQTLGQGPEFLTYFQNEAQLEKSRLLSDRFSAERPKGSFSTLEIQRTEQGDSAMYLCASSPNTYNEQFFGPGTRLTVL.

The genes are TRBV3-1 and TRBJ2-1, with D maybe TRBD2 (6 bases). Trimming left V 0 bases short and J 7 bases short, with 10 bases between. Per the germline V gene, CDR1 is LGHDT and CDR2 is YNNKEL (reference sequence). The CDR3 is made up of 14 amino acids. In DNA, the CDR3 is TGTGCCAGCAGCCAAGAACTAGCTTCTAATGAGCAGTTCTTC. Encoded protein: CASSQELASNEQFF.

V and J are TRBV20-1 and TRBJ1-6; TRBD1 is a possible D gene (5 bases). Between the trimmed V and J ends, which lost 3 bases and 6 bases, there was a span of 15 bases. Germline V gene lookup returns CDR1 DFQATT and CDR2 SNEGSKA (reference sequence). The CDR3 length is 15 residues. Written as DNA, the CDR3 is TGCAGTGCTAGGGGGGAAGGACACTTTAATTCACCCCTCCACTTT. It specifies CSARGEGHFNSPLHF.

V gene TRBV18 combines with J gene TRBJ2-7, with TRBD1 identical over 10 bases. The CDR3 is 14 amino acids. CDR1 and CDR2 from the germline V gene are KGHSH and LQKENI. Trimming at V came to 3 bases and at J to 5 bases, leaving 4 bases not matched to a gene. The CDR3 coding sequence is TGTGCCAGCTCACCCGGGACAGGGGAGGACGAGCAGTACTTC. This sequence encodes CASSPGTGEDEQYF. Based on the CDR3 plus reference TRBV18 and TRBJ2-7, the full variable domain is NAGVMQNPRHLVRRRGQEARLRCSPMKGHSHVYWYRQLPEEGLKFMVYLQKENIIDESGMPKERFSAEFPKEGPSILRIQQVVRGDSAAYFCASSPGTGEDEQYFGPGTRLTVT.

DNA for the CDR3: TGCAGCGTTGGGAGGACGGGAGGGGACGAGCAGTACTTC. This sequence encodes CSVGRTGGDEQYF. V and J are TRBV29-1 and TRBJ2-4; 8 bases match TRBD2. TRBJ2-7 matches the DNA end more closely, so the J call is doubtful. Germline assignment: CDR1 SQVTM and CDR2 ANQGSEA. The CDR3 contains 13 residues.

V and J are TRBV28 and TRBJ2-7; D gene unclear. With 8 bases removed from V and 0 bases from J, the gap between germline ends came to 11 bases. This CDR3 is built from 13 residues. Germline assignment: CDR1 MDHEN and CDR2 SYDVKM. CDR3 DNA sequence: TGTGCCAGCCGAGATCTCAGCTCCTACGAGCAGTACTTC. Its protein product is CASRDLSSYEQYF.

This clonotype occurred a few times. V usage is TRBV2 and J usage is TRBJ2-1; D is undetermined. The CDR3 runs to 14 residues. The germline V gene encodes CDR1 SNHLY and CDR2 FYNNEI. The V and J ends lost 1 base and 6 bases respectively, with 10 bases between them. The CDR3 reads CASSEGETPNEQFF. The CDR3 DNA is TGTGCCAGCAGTGAAGGGGAAACCCCCAATGAGCAGTTCTTC.

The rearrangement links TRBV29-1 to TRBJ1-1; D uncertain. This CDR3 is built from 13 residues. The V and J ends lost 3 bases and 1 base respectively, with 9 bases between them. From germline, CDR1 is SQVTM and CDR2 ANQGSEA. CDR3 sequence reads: CSVETLSNTEAFF. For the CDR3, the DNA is TGCAGCGTTGAGACTCTATCGAACACTGAAGCTTTCTTT.

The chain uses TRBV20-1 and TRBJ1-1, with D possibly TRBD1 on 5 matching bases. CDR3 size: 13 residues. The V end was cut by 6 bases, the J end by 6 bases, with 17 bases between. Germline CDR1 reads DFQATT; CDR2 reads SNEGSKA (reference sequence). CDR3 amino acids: CSAPGPGMAEAFF. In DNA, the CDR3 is TGCAGTGCGCCGGGACCGGGGATGGCTGAAGCTTTCTTT.

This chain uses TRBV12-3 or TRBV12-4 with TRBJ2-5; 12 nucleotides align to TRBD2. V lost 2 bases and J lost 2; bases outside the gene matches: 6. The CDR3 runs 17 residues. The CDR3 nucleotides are TGTGCCAGCAGTTTATTTTTTCTAGCGGGGGGGCAAGAGACCCAGTACTTC. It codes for CASSLFFLAGGQETQYF.

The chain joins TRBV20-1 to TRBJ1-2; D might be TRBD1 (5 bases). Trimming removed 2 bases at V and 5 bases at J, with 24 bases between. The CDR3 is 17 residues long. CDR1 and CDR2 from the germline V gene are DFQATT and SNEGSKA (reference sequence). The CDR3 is CSARIPQATQLGYGYTF. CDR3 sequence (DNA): TGCAGTGCTAGAATCCCACAGGCAACTCAGTTAGGGTATGGCTACACCTTC.

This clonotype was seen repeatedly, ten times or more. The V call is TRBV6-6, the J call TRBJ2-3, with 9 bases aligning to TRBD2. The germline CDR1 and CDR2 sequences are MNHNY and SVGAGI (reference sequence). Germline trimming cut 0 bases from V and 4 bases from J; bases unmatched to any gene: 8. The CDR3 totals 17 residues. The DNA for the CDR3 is TGTGCCAGCAGTTACTCTGGCGGGAGGGCCGGGTCAGATACGCAGTATTTT. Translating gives CASSYSGGRAGSDTQYF.

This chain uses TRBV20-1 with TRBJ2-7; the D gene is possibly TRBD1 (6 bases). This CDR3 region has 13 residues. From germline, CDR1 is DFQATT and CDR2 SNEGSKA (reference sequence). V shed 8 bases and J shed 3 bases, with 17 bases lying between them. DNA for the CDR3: TGCAGTCGTATGGACAGCATCCTCTACGAGCAGTACTTC. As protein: CSRMDSILYEQYF.

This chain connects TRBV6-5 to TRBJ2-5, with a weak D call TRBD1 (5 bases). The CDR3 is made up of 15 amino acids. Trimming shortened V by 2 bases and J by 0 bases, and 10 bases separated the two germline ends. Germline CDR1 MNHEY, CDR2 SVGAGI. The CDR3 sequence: CASSYRLGDQETQYF. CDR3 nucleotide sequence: TGTGCCAGCAGTTACCGTCTAGGGGACCAAGAGACCCAGTACTTC.

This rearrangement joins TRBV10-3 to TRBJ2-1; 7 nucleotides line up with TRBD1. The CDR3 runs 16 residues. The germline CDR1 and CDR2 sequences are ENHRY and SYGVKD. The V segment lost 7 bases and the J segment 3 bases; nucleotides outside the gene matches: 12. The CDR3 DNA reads TGTGCCATCATCAGAGGAGACAGGGCCGTCTACAATGAGCAGTTCTTC. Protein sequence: CAIIRGDRAVYNEQFF.

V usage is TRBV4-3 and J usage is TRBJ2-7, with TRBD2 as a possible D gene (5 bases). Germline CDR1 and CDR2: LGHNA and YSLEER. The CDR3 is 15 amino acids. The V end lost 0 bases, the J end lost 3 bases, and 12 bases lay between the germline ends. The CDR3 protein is CASSQELLGDYEQYF. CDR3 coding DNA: TGCGCCAGCAGCCAAGAACTTCTCGGGGACTACGAGCAGTACTTC.

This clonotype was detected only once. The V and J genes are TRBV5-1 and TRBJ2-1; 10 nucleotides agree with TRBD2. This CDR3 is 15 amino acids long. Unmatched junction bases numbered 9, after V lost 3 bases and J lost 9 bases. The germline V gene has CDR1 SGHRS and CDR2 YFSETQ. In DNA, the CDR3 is TGCGCCAGCAGCTGGACTAGCGGCCCCGAGGGTGAGCAGTTCTTC. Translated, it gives CASSWTSGPEGEQFF.

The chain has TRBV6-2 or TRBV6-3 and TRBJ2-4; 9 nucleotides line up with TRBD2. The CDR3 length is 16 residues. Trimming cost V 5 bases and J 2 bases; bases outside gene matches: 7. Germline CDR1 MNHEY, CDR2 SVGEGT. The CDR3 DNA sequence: TGTGCCAGCAGTACCGGACTAGCGTCGACCAAAAACATTCAGTACTTC. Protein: CASSTGLASTKNIQYF.

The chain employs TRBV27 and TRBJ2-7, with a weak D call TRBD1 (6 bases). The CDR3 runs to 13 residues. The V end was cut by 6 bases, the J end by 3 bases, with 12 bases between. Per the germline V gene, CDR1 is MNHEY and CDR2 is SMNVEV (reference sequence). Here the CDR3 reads CASSFAGDYEQYF. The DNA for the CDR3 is TGTGCCAGCAGCTTTGCAGGGGACTACGAGCAGTACTTC.

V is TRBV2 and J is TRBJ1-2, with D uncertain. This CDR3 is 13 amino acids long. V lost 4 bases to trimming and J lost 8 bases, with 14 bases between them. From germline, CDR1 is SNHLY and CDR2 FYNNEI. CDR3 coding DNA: TGTGCCAGCAGTGTGAAGGTAACGGAAGGCTACACCTTC. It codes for CASSVKVTEGYTF.

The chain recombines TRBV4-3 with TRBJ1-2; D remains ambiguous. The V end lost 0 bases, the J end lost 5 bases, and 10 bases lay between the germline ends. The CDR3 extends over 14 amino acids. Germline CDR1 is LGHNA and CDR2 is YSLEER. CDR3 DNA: TGCGCCAGCAGCCAAGATTTGGGCCAGTATGGCTACACCTTC. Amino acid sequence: CASSQDLGQYGYTF.

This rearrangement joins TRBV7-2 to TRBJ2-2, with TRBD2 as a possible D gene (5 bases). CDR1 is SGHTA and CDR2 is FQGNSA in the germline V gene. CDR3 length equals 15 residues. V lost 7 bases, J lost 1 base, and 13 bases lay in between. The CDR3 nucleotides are TGTGCCAGCACTAGCCCACCGGGGAACACCGGGGAGCTGTTTTTT. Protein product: CASTSPPGNTGELFF.

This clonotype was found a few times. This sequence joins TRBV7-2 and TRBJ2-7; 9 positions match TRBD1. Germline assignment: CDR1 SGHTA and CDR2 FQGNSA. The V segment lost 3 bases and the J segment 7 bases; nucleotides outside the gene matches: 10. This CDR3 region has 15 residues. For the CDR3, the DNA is TGTGCCAGCAGCTTTCTACGGGACAGGGTACGAGAGCAGTACTTC. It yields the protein CASSFLRDRVREQYF.

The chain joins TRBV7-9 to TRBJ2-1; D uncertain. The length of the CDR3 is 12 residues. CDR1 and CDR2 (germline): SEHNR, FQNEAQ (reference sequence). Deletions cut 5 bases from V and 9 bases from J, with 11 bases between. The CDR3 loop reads CASSLGFSEQFF. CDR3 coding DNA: TGTGCCAGCAGCCTCGGATTCAGTGAGCAGTTCTTC.

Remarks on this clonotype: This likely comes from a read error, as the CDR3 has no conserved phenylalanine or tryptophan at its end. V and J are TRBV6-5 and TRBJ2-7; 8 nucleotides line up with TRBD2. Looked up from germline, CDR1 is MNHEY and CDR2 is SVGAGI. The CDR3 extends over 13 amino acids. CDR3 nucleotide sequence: TGTGCCAACAGTCAGCGGGAGCTGTACGAGCAGTACCTC. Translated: CANSQRELYEQYL.